This T cell receptor (beta chain) derives from a study of identical twins. Points from the study as a whole: Twins' surplus sharing was weaker for beta out-of-frame sequences. Out-of-frame alpha sequences common to twins exhibited an excess of low generation probability.

Donors uniformly comprised healthy Caucasians. TCRdb re-analysed the 5' RACE reads in MiXCR, keeping a single row per CDR3 protein. The sample shows just over 500,000 distinct CDR3 sequences, around 20% of them seen only once. This clonotype was seen repeatedly, ten times or more. Its target is not known. This sample was also put to use in a study of T cells expressing NK-cell markers. This second study says: Researchers report these clonotypes also headed the CD3+CD56-NKG2C+ fraction in several donors.

The receptor was isolated from a woman aged 18-29 years in good health. The material sequenced was CD4+ T cells sorted from blood.

The CDR3 DNA follows: TGTGCCAGCAGCCGATCGGTCTACAATGAGCAGTTCTTC. Protein product: CASSRSVYNEQFF. The genes are TRBV12-3 or TRBV12-4 and TRBJ2-1; D not resolved. Trimming removed 6 bases at V and 3 bases at J, with 9 bases between. There are 13 residues in the CDR3.